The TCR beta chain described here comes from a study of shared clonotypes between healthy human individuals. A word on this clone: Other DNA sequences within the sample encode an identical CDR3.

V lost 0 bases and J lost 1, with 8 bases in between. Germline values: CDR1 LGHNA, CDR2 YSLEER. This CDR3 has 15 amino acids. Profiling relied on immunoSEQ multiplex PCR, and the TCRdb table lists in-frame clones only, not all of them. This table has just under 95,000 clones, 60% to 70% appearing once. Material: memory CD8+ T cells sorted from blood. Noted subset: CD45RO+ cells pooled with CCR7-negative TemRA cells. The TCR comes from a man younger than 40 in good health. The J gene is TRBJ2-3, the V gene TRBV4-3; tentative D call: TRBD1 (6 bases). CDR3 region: CASSQDPGGTDTQYF. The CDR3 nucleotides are TGCGCCAGCAGCCAAGATCCAGGGGGCACAGATACGCAGTATTTT.